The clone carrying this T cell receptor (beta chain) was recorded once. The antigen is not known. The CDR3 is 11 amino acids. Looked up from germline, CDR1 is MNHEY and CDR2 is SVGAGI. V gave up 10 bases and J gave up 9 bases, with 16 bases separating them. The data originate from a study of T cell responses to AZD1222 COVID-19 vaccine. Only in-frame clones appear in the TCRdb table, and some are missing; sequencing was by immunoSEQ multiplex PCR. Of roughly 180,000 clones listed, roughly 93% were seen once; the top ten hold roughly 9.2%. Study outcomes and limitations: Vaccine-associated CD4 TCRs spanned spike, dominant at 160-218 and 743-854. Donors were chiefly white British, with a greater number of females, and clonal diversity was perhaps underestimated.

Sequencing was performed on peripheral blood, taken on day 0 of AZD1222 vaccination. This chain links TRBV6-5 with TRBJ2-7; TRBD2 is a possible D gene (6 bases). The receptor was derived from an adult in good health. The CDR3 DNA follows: TGTGCCACCTCTAACGGGAGAAGGCAGTACTTC. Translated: CATSNGRRQYF.